Shown below are 17 T cell receptor beta chains from a single sample sequenced in a study of T-cell memory formation after mild COVID-19. TCRdb reprocessed the 5' RACE reads via MiXCR and lists one record per CDR3 protein. The repertoire holds just over 150,000 distinct CDR3 sequences, with about a third as singletons. Source material: PBMCs or a T cell subset sorted from them (not recorded which). The receptors stem from an adult woman who had mild COVID-19 (a few samples of this study predate the infection). Cell type and time point are not known.

This clonotype was seen a few times. The chain carries TRBV6-5 and TRBJ1-6; 7 positions match TRBD1. The CDR3 is 14 residues long. V shed 5 bases and J 8 bases; nucleotides not matched to a gene: 6. Germline loops: CDR1 MNHEY, CDR2 SVGAGI. The CDR3 DNA follows: TGTGCCAGCAGTAAACAGGGGAAGCATTCACCCCTCCACTTT. As protein: CASSKQGKHSPLHF.

This clonotype has more than one count but fewer than ten. The V gene is TRBV20-1, the J gene TRBJ2-7; D call uncertain. Germline V gives CDR1 DFQATT, CDR2 SNEGSKA (reference sequence). The CDR3 has 13 amino acids. V lost 2 bases and J 0 bases, leaving 8 bases between the germline ends. CDR3 in amino acids: CSARSPDSYEQYF. As DNA, the CDR3 is TGCAGTGCTAGAAGTCCGGACTCCTACGAGCAGTACTTC.

This clonotype came up a few times. The rearrangement uses TRBV18 and TRBJ2-7; the match to TRBD2 covers 12 bases. The ends lost 3 bases at V and 2 bases at J; junction bases unmatched: 2. CDR3 length: 15 residues. From germline, CDR1 is KGHSH and CDR2 LQKENI. CDR3 coding DNA: TGTGCCAGCTCACCTCTAGCGGGGGGGGCCTACGAGCAGTACTTC. This codes for CASSPLAGGAYEQYF.

Notes on this clonotype: The germline gene is not matched at one end of the junction; a read error may be the cause. The chain is built from TRBV20-1 and TRBJ2-7, with TRBD2 as a possible D gene (5 bases). CDR3 length equals 13 residues. Germline CDR1 is DFQATT and CDR2 is SNEGSKA (reference sequence). The CDR3 sequence is CSATSGSFYEQYF. CDR3 bases: TGCAGCGCTACTAGTGGCAGCTTCTACGAGCAGTACTTC.

The chain combines TRBV4-3 with TRBJ2-5, with 10 bases fitting TRBD1. The CDR3 is 21 amino acids. V dropped 2 bases and J dropped 1; count of bases not matched to a gene: 19. Germline assignment: CDR1 LGHNA and CDR2 YSLEER. The CDR3 region has the DNA TGCGCCAGCAGCCAACACCAAAGGACAGGGGGTGAATGGGCCTCCCAAGAGACCCAGTACTTC. Translating gives CASSQHQRTGGEWASQETQYF.

This clonotype occurred many times. This chain joins TRBV7-6 and TRBJ2-1; 11 bases align to TRBD2. V trimming: 1 base; J trimming: 5 bases; junction bases outside the gene matches: 7. The CDR3 extends over 17 amino acids. CDR1 is SGHVS and CDR2 is FNYEAQ in the germline V gene. CDR3 residues: CASSLDLAGGENNEQFF. The CDR3 nucleotides read TGTGCCAGCAGCTTAGATTTAGCGGGAGGGGAAAACAATGAGCAGTTCTTC.

The chain recombines TRBV20-1 with TRBJ2-1, with TRBD1 as a possible D gene (6 bases). The CDR3 consists of 15 residues. With 0 bases removed from V and 4 bases from J, the gap between germline ends came to 13 bases. Germline loops: CDR1 DFQATT, CDR2 SNEGSKA (reference sequence). The CDR3, as DNA: TGCAGTGCTAGAGAGGCGGACAGAGCTTACAATGAGCAGTTCTTC. Translating gives CSAREADRAYNEQFF.

V gene TRBV3-1 combines with J gene TRBJ1-2; 8 bases line up with TRBD1. With 0 bases clipped from V and 3 bases from J, the junction kept 18 bases outside the gene matches. Germline lookup yields CDR1 LGHDT and CDR2 YNNKEL (reference sequence). The CDR3 extends over 20 amino acids. The chain's CDR3 is CASSQESGLHSGGADYGYTF. DNA for the CDR3: TGTGCCAGCAGCCAAGAATCGGGTCTCCACTCAGGGGGCGCTGACTATGGCTACACCTTC.

This clonotype was detected only a few times. As DNA, the CDR3 is TGTGCCAGCAGCTCTTACCTAGGGGAAAAACTGTTTTTT. As protein: CASSSYLGEKLFF. This chain links TRBV3-1 with TRBJ1-4; the D is unclear. The CDR3 runs to 13 residues. With 5 bases removed from V and 8 bases from J, the gap between germline ends came to 12 bases. The germline CDR1 and CDR2 sequences are LGHDT and YNNKEL (reference sequence).

V and J are TRBV12-3 or TRBV12-4 and TRBJ2-2; 7 bases are shared with TRBD1. The CDR3 totals 15 residues. V lost 6 bases, J lost 5 bases, and 9 bases stayed unmatched. In nucleotides, the CDR3 is TGTGCCAGCAGCCACCGTACAGGGGAAACCGGGGAGCTGTTTTTT. This sequence encodes CASSHRTGETGELFF.

This clonotype was counted between two and nine times. The V call is TRBV7-2, the J call TRBJ2-1; D uncertain. CDR1 and CDR2 from the germline V gene are SGHTA and FQGNSA. Between the trimmed V and J ends, which lost 7 bases and 0 bases, there was a span of 13 bases. The CDR3 runs to 15 residues. CDR3 sequence: CASMKGGSSYNEQFF. As DNA, the CDR3 is TGTGCCAGCATGAAGGGCGGTAGCTCCTACAATGAGCAGTTCTTC.

Written as DNA, the CDR3 is TGTGCCAGCAGCTTAATTGGCGGGAGGCCCTCTCGGGACAATGAGCAGTTCTTC. This encodes CASSLIGGRPSRDNEQFF. The chain recombines TRBV7-9 with TRBJ2-1, with TRBD2 identical over 8 bases. Germline V lookup: CDR1 SEHNR, CDR2 FQNEAQ (reference sequence). CDR3 length equals 18 residues. V lost 2 bases, J lost 5 bases, and 14 bases stayed unmatched.

The chain is built from TRBV2 and TRBJ1-1, with 8 nucleotides matching TRBD1. The J segment lost 1 base and the V segment lost 5 bases, leaving 6 bases of the junction unmatched. This CDR3 is 15 amino acids long. Germline CDR1 is SNHLY and CDR2 is FYNNEI. CDR3 DNA: TGTGCCAGCAGTAGCATGGGGACAGGGAACACTGAAGCTTTCTTT. This gives the protein CASSSMGTGNTEAFF.

The chain recombines TRBV11-3 with TRBJ1-5; the match to TRBD1 covers 12 bases. The CDR3 has 17 residues. From germline, CDR1 is SGHNT and CDR2 YENEEA. The ends lost 6 bases at V and 1 base at J; junction bases unmatched: 7. In DNA, the CDR3 is TGTGCCAGCAGTCCGGGACAGGGGGCGCCGAGCAATCAGCCCCAGCATTTT. Protein sequence: CASSPGQGAPSNQPQHF.

This clonotype was counted between two and nine times. Just one base apart from a much larger clone, this may be a read error. The J gene is TRBJ2-7, the V gene TRBV5-6; D perhaps matches TRBD1 (7 bases). V was shortened by 3 bases and J by 0 bases, with 10 bases between the two germline ends. CDR1 and CDR2 from the germline V gene are SGHDT and YYEEEE. There are 14 residues in the CDR3. The CDR3, as DNA: TGTGCCAGCAGCTGGGGGGACAGCTCCTACGAGCAGTACTTC. The encoded protein is CASSWGDSSYEQYF.

The chain carries TRBV14 and TRBJ2-7; 9 bases line up with TRBD2. The trim removed 5 bases at V and 10 bases at J, leaving 3 bases unmatched. The CDR3 sequence is 11 residues long. Germline CDR1 is SGHDN and CDR2 is FVKESK. The CDR3: CASSFSGRQYF. The CDR3 nucleotides read TGTGCCAGCAGCTTTAGCGGGAGACAGTACTTC.

The V call is TRBV11-2, the J call TRBJ2-1; 14 positions match TRBD2. CDR3 length: 15 amino acids. After removal of 5 bases from V and 8 bases from J, the junction contained 5 bases not matched to a gene. Per the germline V gene, CDR1 is SGHAT and CDR2 is FQNNGV. The CDR3 is CASSAGLAGGHEQFF. CDR3 nucleotides: TGTGCCAGCAGCGCCGGACTAGCGGGAGGCCATGAGCAGTTCTTC.